Sequencing of this T cell receptor (beta chain) was carried out in a study of control samples from healthy donors and cancer patients. The germline CDR1 and CDR2 sequences are SGHRS and YFSETQ. The CDR3 consists of 14 residues. V gave up 3 bases and J gave up 4 bases, with 13 bases separating them. Method: immunoSEQ multiplex PCR; TCRdb's copy keeps in-frame clones and lacks some. The table lists tens of thousands of clones, 75% to 90% of them singletons. Sample: blood. The sequence derives from a man aged 55 to 70 in good health. The V and J genes are TRBV5-1 and TRBJ1-1, with no clear D. This CDR3 reads CASSSRQVGTEAFF. The CDR3 DNA sequence: TGCGCCAGCAGCTCAAGACAAGTGGGCACTGAAGCTTTCTTT.